The present TCR beta chain was sequenced within a study of blood T cell repertoires in COVID-19. Across the whole study: COVID-19 samples collected from the United States, Italy and Spain covered acute and convalescent phases. PBMCs, B-cell-depleted T cells, or T cells were the source of the cDNA or gDNA that made up the material.

The authors' processing: Amplification with reference gene primers provided the estimates of nucleated cell counts. Here immunoSEQ multiplex PCR was the method, and the copy in TCRdb shows in-frame clones only, minus some. The V and J calls and clone size are taken from that table; D and trimming were inferred from the DNA. The sample records under 200,000 clones, 65% to 85% being singletons. The CDR3 extends over 16 amino acids. The V gene's germline CDR1 is SGHRS and CDR2 YFSETQ. V lost 3 bases to trimming and J lost 5 bases, with 17 bases between them. The V gene is TRBV5-1, the J gene TRBJ2-2, with D tentatively TRBD1 (5 bases). This TCR derives from a man in his 60s with active or convalescent COVID-19. Sequencing used peripheral blood. The CDR3, as DNA: TGCGCCAGCAGCTCCCACTCGGCAGGGATTACCGGGGAGCTGTTTTTT. This translates into CASSSHSAGITGELFF. Supplemented by reference TRBV5-1 and TRBJ2-2, the full variable domain reads KAGVTQTPRYLIKTRGQQVTLSCSPISGHRSVSWYQQTPGQGLQFLFEYFSETQRNKGNFPGRFSGRQFSNSRSEMNVSTLELGDSALYLCASSSHSAGITGELFFGEGSRLTVL.